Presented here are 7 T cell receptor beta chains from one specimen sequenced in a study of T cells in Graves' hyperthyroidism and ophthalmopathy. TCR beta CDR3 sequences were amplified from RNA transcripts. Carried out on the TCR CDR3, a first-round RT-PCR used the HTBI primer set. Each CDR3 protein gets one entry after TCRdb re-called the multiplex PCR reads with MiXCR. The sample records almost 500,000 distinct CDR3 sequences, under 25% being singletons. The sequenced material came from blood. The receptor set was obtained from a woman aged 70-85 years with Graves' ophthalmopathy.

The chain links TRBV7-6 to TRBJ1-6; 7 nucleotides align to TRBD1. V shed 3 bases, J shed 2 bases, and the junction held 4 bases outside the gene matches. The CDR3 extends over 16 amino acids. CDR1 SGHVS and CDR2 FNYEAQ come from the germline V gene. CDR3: CASSFSTGAYNSPLHF. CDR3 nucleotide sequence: TGTGCCAGCAGCTTTTCAACAGGGGCCTATAATTCACCCCTCCACTTT.

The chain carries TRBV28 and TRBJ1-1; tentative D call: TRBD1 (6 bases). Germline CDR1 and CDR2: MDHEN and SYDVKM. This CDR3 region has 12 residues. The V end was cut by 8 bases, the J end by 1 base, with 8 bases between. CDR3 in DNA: TGTGCCAGCCTACAGGGGAACACTGAAGCTTTCTTT. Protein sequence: CASLQGNTEAFF.

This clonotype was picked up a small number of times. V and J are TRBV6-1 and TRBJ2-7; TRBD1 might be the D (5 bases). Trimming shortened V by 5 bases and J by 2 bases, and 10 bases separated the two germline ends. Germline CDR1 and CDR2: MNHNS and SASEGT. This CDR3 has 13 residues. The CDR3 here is CASSSTTAYEQYF. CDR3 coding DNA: TGTGCCAGCAGTTCTACGACAGCCTACGAGCAGTACTTC.

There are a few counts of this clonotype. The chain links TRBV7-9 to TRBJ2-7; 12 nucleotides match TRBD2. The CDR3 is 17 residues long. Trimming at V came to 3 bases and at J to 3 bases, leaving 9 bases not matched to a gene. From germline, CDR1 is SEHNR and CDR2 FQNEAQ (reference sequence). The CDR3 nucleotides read TGTGCCAGCAGCTTGGCCTTGGGACTAGCGGGCCGCTACGAGCAGTACTTC. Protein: CASSLALGLAGRYEQYF. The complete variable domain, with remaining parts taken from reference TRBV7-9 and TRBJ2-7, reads DTGVSQNPRHKITKRGQNVTFRCDPISEHNRLYWYRQTLGQGPEFLTYFQNEAQLEKSRLLSDRFSAERPKGSFSTLEIQRTEQGDSAMYLCASSLALGLAGRYEQYFGPGTRLTVT.

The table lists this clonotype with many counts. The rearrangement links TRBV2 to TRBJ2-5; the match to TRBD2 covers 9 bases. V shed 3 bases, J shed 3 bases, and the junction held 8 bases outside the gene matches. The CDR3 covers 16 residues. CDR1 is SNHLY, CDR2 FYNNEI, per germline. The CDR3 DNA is TGTGCCAGCAGTGAGGGTAGCGGGGGCTACGAAGAGACCCAGTACTTC. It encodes CASSEGSGGYEETQYF.

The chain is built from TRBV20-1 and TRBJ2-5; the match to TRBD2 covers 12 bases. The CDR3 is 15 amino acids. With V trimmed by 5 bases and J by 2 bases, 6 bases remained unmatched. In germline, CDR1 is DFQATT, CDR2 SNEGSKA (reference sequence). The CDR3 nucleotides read TGCAGTGCTTTTACTAGCGGGAGGCCTCAAGAGACCCAGTACTTC. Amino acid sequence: CSAFTSGRPQETQYF.

The CDR3: CASSPVVAGYGYTF. CDR3 in DNA: TGTGCCAGCAGCCCCGTGGTGGCAGGCTATGGCTACACCTTC. The rearrangement joins TRBV6-1 to TRBJ1-2; D is unclear. Trimming removed 6 bases from V and 4 bases from J, with 15 bases in between. The germline V gene encodes CDR1 MNHNS and CDR2 SASEGT. The CDR3 covers 14 residues.